What follows describes a single TCR beta chain. Its antigen is not identified. This specimen belongs to a study of long-term antiretroviral therapy in people with HIV. Study-level results: Upon ART, diversity increased but remained lower than transplant donor controls.

People in the study who had HIV all got their treatment in the United States. Investigators performed immunoSEQ version v3.0 at survey level. Sequenced by immunoSEQ multiplex PCR; TCRdb stores in-frame clones only, minus some. Of 38,000 or so clones in the sample, about 94% were seen once. The receptor's source is a man younger than 45 with HIV. The sample was unsorted PBMCs, taken approximately 9.5 years after starting antiretroviral therapy.

CDR3 nucleotide sequence: TGTGCCAGCAGCTTAGTTGGGGCAGGCAACACCGGGGAGCTGTTTTTT. Its translation: CASSLVGAGNTGELFF. This chain links TRBV7-6 with TRBJ2-2, with a tentative D call TRBD1 (5 bases). The CDR3 is 16 residues long. V lost 1 base and J 2 bases, leaving 11 bases between the germline ends. The germline gives CDR1 SGHVS, CDR2 FNYEAQ.